This entry lists 2 T cell receptor beta chains sequenced from one sample in a study of cytotoxic CD8 clonotypes in ibrutinib-treated CLL (dated by TCRdb to the early 2020s). Per the publication, the time point label means: progressive disease on ibrutinib. Libraries were made using the immunoSEQ multiplex PCR assay. Not all clones reach the TCRdb copy of this immuneACCESS table, which keeps in-frame sequences only. Checked studies attribute under half of the gap to unresolved V genes and leave the rest unexplained. The sample table shows roughly 300,000 clones, and 76% are seen once. The ten largest account for approximately 5.6% of the sample. Sequenced here: PBMCs, sampled at disease progression, from a patient treated with ibrutinib. These TCRs come from a human donor with chronic lymphocytic leukemia.

This clone has just one count. The gene calls are TRBV19 and TRBJ1-1; 8 nucleotides align to TRBD1. The CDR3 covers 13 residues. Unmatched junction bases numbered 5, after V lost 7 bases and J lost 4 bases. Germline values: CDR1 LNHDA, CDR2 SQIVND (reference sequence). CDR3 protein: CASTPDRATEAFF. Written as DNA, the CDR3 is TGTGCCAGTACCCCGGACAGGGCCACTGAAGCTTTCTTT.

The chain combines TRBV9 with TRBJ2-7; 8 nucleotides match TRBD2. V was pared by 4 bases and J by 7 bases, with 13 bases of the junction left unmatched. Germline V lookup: CDR1 SGDLS, CDR2 YYNGEE. The CDR3 runs 15 residues. CDR3 region: CASSSRPAGVDEQYF. Written as DNA, the CDR3 is TGTGCCAGCAGCTCCCGGCCAGCGGGAGTAGATGAGCAGTACTTC.